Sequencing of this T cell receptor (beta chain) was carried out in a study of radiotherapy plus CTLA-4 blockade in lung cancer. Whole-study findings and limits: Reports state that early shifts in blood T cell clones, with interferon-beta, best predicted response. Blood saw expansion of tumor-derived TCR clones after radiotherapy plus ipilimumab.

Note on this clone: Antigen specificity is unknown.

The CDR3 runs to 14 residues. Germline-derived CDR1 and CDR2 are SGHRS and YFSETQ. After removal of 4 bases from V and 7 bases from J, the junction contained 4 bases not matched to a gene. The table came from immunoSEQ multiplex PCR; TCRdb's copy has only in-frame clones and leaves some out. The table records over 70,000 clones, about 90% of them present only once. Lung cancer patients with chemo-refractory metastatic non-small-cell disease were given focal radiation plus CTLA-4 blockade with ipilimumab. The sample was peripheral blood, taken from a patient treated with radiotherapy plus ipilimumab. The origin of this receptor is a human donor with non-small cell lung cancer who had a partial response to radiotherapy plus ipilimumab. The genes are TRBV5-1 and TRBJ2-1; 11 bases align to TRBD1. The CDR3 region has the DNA TGCGCCAGCAGCCGGGACAGGGGGTTAAATGAGCAGTTCTTC. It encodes CASSRDRGLNEQFF.